The 21 T cell receptor beta chains in this list originate from one sample, sequenced in a study of CD8 T cells in ankylosing spondylitis (dated by TCRdb to 2016 to 2017). The method behind the library was 5' RACE. The sequencer listed for this sample is Illumina HiSeq 2500. TCRdb took the public reads, trimmed them with fastp at Q25, ran MiXCR for clone calling and kept in-frame beta chains. Rows matching on CDR3 protein sequence are summarized as one entry with the most common DNA and genes. For this sample the table gives tens of thousands of distinct CDR3 sequences, of which 2.7% were detected only once. The ten largest clones represent about 4.5% of the sample. The sequencing input was blood, either unsorted or a sorted T cell fraction (not recorded which). These receptors all stem from a male donor with ankylosing spondylitis or in good health (not recorded which).

A few counts support this clonotype. The J gene is TRBJ2-2, the V gene TRBV9, with 9 nucleotides matching TRBD2. The CDR3 consists of 16 residues. The junction had 8 bases not matched to a gene; V was cut back by 4 bases and J by 4 bases. The germline CDR1 and CDR2 sequences are SGDLS and YYNGEE. This chain's CDR3 is CASSPGLASGTGELFF. In DNA, the CDR3 is TGTGCCAGCAGCCCGGGACTAGCCTCTGGCACCGGGGAGCTGTTTTTT. The whole variable domain, filled in from reference TRBV9 and TRBJ2-2, reads DSGVTQTPKHLITATGQRVTLRCSPRSGDLSVYWYQQSLDQGLQFLIQYYNGEERAKGNILERFSAQQFPDLHSELNLSSLELGDSALYFCASSPGLASGTGELFFGEGSRLTVL.

This clonotype was counted at least ten times. The chain employs TRBV9 and TRBJ1-2, with D perhaps TRBD1 (6 bases). The CDR3 sequence is 11 residues long. Germline assignment: CDR1 SGDLS and CDR2 YYNGEE. Trimming left V 6 bases short and J 14 bases short, with 17 bases between. CDR3 in amino acids: CASTLDSTPTF. For the CDR3, the DNA is TGTGCCAGCACCTTGGACAGCACCCCTACCTTC.

This clonotype was observed many times. The genes are TRBV9 and TRBJ1-6; weak D call: TRBD1 (5 bases). This CDR3 is built from 14 residues. V was shortened by 0 bases and J by 8 bases, with 9 bases between the two germline ends. Germline V gene sequence: CDR1 SGDLS, CDR2 YYNGEE. CDR3 amino acids: CASSVAGLDSPLHF. The CDR3 DNA reads TGTGCCAGCAGCGTAGCAGGGTTGGATTCACCCCTCCACTTT.

This clonotype was recorded many times. This chain links TRBV9 with TRBJ2-2, with D uncertain. V lost 0 bases to trimming and J lost 7 bases, with 4 bases between them. The CDR3 runs to 12 residues. In germline, CDR1 is SGDLS, CDR2 YYNGEE. In DNA, the CDR3 is TGTGCCAGCAGCGTAGGGGTCGGGGAGCTGTTTTTT. This encodes CASSVGVGELFF.

The table lists this clonotype with many counts. The rearrangement links TRBV9 to TRBJ2-5, with TRBD2 matching over 9 bases. Germline CDR1 is SGDLS and CDR2 is YYNGEE. The CDR3 length is 16 residues. Losses at the gene ends were 4 bases for V and 5 bases for J; bases not matched to a gene: 12. Here the CDR3 reads CASSPAGGREMETQYF. CDR3 DNA sequence: TGTGCCAGCAGCCCCGCGGGGGGGCGGGAGATGGAGACCCAGTACTTC.

There are many counts of this clonotype. The rearrangement uses TRBV9 and TRBJ2-4; D possibly uses TRBD1 or TRBD2 (6 bases each). Trimming removed 0 bases at V and 5 bases at J, with 15 bases between. The germline gives CDR1 SGDLS, CDR2 YYNGEE. The CDR3 is 16 residues long. Here the CDR3 DNA reads TGTGCCAGCAGCGTAGACCCCCTAGGGGGGCAAAACATTCAGTACTTC. Its translation is CASSVDPLGGQNIQYF.

Only a few counts were recorded for this clonotype. The rearrangement joins TRBV9 to TRBJ2-7; 10 positions match TRBD1. The CDR3 is 14 residues long. Germline V gene sequence: CDR1 SGDLS, CDR2 YYNGEE. The junction had 6 bases not matched to a gene; V was cut back by 2 bases and J by 7 bases. The CDR3 sequence: CASSVDGTGVEQYF. CDR3 sequence (DNA): TGTGCCAGCAGCGTCGACGGGACAGGGGTTGAGCAGTACTTC. The full variable domain, its missing parts supplied by reference TRBV9 and TRBJ2-7, is DSGVTQTPKHLITATGQRVTLRCSPRSGDLSVYWYQQSLDQGLQFLIQYYNGEERAKGNILERFSAQQFPDLHSELNLSSLELGDSALYFCASSVDGTGVEQYFGPGTRLTVT.

This clonotype was seen at least ten times. The rearrangement uses TRBV9 and TRBJ2-6; D unclear. CDR1 and CDR2 (germline): SGDLS, YYNGEE. This CDR3 contains 16 residues. The ends were cut back, 0 bases at V and 3 bases at J, with 10 bases in the middle. DNA of the CDR3: TGTGCCAGCAGCGTAGGGTGGGTCGGTGGGGCCAACGTCCTGACTTTC. Protein product: CASSVGWVGGANVLTF.

This clonotype was seen repeatedly, ten times or more. The chain is built from TRBV9 and TRBJ2-1; 8 bases line up with TRBD2. Germline V lookup: CDR1 SGDLS, CDR2 YYNGEE. V lost 0 bases and J lost 6; bases outside the gene matches: 8. This CDR3 region has 16 residues. This chain's CDR3 is CASSVESGGPANEQFF. In DNA, the CDR3 is TGTGCCAGCAGCGTAGAGTCGGGAGGGCCTGCCAATGAGCAGTTCTTC.

This clonotype was seen ten or more times. This sequence joins TRBV9 and TRBJ2-3; D perhaps matches TRBD2 (6 bases). V lost 3 bases, J lost 2 bases, and 13 bases lay in between. The CDR3 consists of 15 residues. The germline V gene has CDR1 SGDLS and CDR2 YYNGEE. The CDR3 nucleotides read TGTGCCAGCAGCGGCTCGACTAGTTCCACAGATACGCAGTATTTT. Its translation is CASSGSTSSTDTQYF.

This clonotype was recorded at least ten times. The V call is TRBV9, the J call TRBJ2-2, with D possibly called TRBD1 or TRBD2 (6 bases each). Trimming removed 3 bases at V and 2 bases at J, with 14 bases between. The CDR3 runs 16 residues. CDR1 and CDR2 from the germline V gene are SGDLS and YYNGEE. The CDR3 loop is CASSEGGRKNTGELFF. CDR3 DNA: TGTGCCAGCAGCGAGGGGGGACGGAAAAACACCGGGGAGCTGTTTTTT.

Many counts were recorded for this clonotype. The gene calls are TRBV9 and TRBJ2-1, with TRBD2 as a possible D gene (6 bases). CDR3 size: 16 residues. V lost 1 base to trimming and J lost 4 bases, with 15 bases between them. Per the germline V gene, CDR1 is SGDLS and CDR2 is YYNGEE. The chain's CDR3 is CASSVTATSVYNEQFF. The CDR3 nucleotides are TGTGCCAGCAGCGTAACTGCGACTAGTGTTTACAATGAGCAGTTCTTC.

This clonotype was detected ten times or more. The chain links TRBV9 to TRBJ1-1; D remains unclear. Germline V CDR1 and CDR2: SGDLS, YYNGEE. The germline V and J ends were trimmed by 5 bases and 5 bases, with 13 bases remaining between them. There are 13 residues in the CDR3. The CDR3: CASSDRARTEAFF. CDR3 nucleotides: TGTGCCAGCAGTGATAGAGCAAGAACTGAAGCTTTCTTT.

There are many counts of this clonotype. CDR3 DNA sequence: TGTGCCAGCAGCGCAGTCGGACAGGGAGGCGGAACCTCGGAAAACATTCAGTACTTC. Amino acids: CASSAVGQGGGTSENIQYF. This chain connects TRBV9 to TRBJ2-4; 8 bases align to TRBD1. J lost 5 bases, V lost 3 bases, and 19 bases had no gene match. Germline V gene lookup returns CDR1 SGDLS and CDR2 YYNGEE. CDR3 length equals 19 residues.

This clonotype showed up many times. This chain connects TRBV9 to TRBJ2-1, with 10 bases fitting TRBD2. CDR3 length: 16 residues. The V gene's germline CDR1 is SGDLS and CDR2 YYNGEE. Trimming cost V 3 bases and J 7 bases; bases outside gene matches: 10. The CDR3 protein is CASSAHPAGGENEQFF. CDR3 bases: TGTGCCAGCAGCGCCCACCCAGCGGGAGGGGAGAATGAGCAGTTCTTC.

At least ten counts were recorded for this clonotype. This chain joins TRBV9 and TRBJ2-2; D possibly matches TRBD1 or TRBD2 (5 bases each). Trimming took 3 bases from V and 7 from J, leaving 13 bases between them. This CDR3 has 14 amino acids. Germline assignment: CDR1 SGDLS and CDR2 YYNGEE. CDR3: CASSEGTPGGELFF. The DNA for the CDR3 is TGTGCCAGCAGCGAAGGGACGCCCGGCGGGGAGCTGTTTTTT.

Many counts were recorded for this clonotype. The chain has TRBV9 and TRBJ1-4; D is possibly TRBD1 (5 bases). From germline, CDR1 is SGDLS and CDR2 YYNGEE. The CDR3 is 16 amino acids. Trimming removed 4 bases from V and 7 bases from J, with 20 bases in between. CDR3 sequence reads: CASSPREGRAGEKLFF. The DNA of the CDR3 is TGTGCCAGCAGCCCGCGGGAGGGCAGGGCTGGTGAAAAACTGTTTTTT.

In its sample, this clonotype was seen many times. The genes are TRBV9 and TRBJ2-3; 9 bases are shared with TRBD2. Germline lookup yields CDR1 SGDLS and CDR2 YYNGEE. The V gene end was trimmed by 0 bases and the J gene end by 2 bases; junction bases not matched to a gene: 1. The CDR3 is 15 residues long. The CDR3 is CASSVASGNTDTQYF. The CDR3 region has the DNA TGTGCCAGCAGCGTAGCTAGCGGGAACACAGATACGCAGTATTTT.

This clonotype was detected many times. The chain joins TRBV9 to TRBJ2-7; D ambiguous. V was clipped by 0 bases and J by 0 bases, with 7 bases between them. The CDR3 extends over 14 amino acids. Germline assignment: CDR1 SGDLS and CDR2 YYNGEE. The chain's CDR3 is CASSVADSSYEQYF. The DNA for the CDR3 is TGTGCCAGCAGCGTAGCGGATAGCTCCTACGAGCAGTACTTC.

This clonotype was detected ten times or more. The chain joins TRBV9 to TRBJ1-1; TRBD1 agrees at 8 bases. The junction had 0 bases not matched to a gene; V was cut back by 0 bases and J by 5 bases. Looked up from germline, CDR1 is SGDLS and CDR2 is YYNGEE. The CDR3 loop spans 13 amino acids. The CDR3 is CASSVGQGTEAFF. In nucleotides, the CDR3 is TGTGCCAGCAGCGTAGGACAGGGGACTGAAGCTTTCTTT.

Many counts were recorded for this clonotype. The V gene is TRBV9, the J gene TRBJ2-1; D uncertain. Germline CDR1 is SGDLS and CDR2 is YYNGEE. This CDR3 is 13 amino acids long. Trimming removed 0 bases at V and 9 bases at J, with 10 bases between. This CDR3 is CASSVVAVGEQFF. CDR3 DNA sequence: TGTGCCAGCAGCGTAGTCGCAGTCGGTGAGCAGTTCTTC.